What follows are 17 T cell receptor beta chains derived from one specimen sequenced in a study of T cell responses to AZD1222 COVID-19 vaccine. The protocol was immunoSEQ multiplex PCR, while the TCRdb copy is restricted to in-frame clones and leaves out a portion. The sample holds 95,000 to 110,000 clones, roughly 87% seen once. The material sequenced was peripheral blood, taken on day 0 of AZD1222 vaccination. The receptors derive from an adult in good health.

This clone was seen once. The genes are TRBV18 and TRBJ2-7, with unresolved D. Trimming shortened V by 2 bases and J by 6 bases, and 8 bases separated the two germline ends. The CDR3 extends over 12 amino acids. Germline CDR1 KGHSH, CDR2 LQKENI. CDR3 DNA sequence: TGTGCCAGCTCACCAACTGATACCGAGCAGTACTTC. Its translation is CASSPTDTEQYF.

V and J are TRBV28 and TRBJ1-5, with TRBD1 matching over 8 bases. The germline V gene has CDR1 MDHEN and CDR2 SYDVKM. V shed 1 base and J 7 bases; nucleotides not matched to a gene: 6. This CDR3 has 15 amino acids. CDR3 coding DNA: TGTGCCAGCAGTTTATTCCAGGGGGCGAGGCAGCCCCAGCATTTT. Translated: CASSLFQGARQPQHF.

The V gene is TRBV19, the J gene TRBJ2-1, with 16 bases fitting TRBD2. Germline-derived CDR1 and CDR2 are LNHDA and SQIVND (reference sequence). V was pared by 10 bases and J by 0 bases, with 6 bases of the junction left unmatched. CDR3 length: 17 amino acids. The CDR3 region is CATLGTSGGASYNEQFF. The CDR3, as DNA: TGTGCCACCCTAGGGACTAGCGGGGGGGCCTCCTACAATGAGCAGTTCTTC. Supplemented by reference TRBV19 and TRBJ2-1, the full variable domain reads DGGITQSPKYLFRKEGQNVTLSCEQNLNHDAMYWYRQDPGQGLRLIYYSQIVNDFQKGDIAEGYSVSREKKESFPLTVTSAQKNPTAFYLCATLGTSGGASYNEQFFGPGTRLTVL.

The gene calls are TRBV5-1 and TRBJ2-7, with 9 bases fitting TRBD1. In germline, CDR1 is SGHRS, CDR2 YFSETQ. The CDR3 extends over 15 amino acids. Trimming removed 2 bases from V and 1 base from J; junction bases left unmatched: 4. This CDR3 is CASSFTGGLSYEQYF. The CDR3 nucleotides read TGCGCCAGCAGCTTTACAGGGGGCCTTTCCTACGAGCAGTACTTC.

Here the CDR3 DNA reads TGTGCCTGGAGTGGCGGGGGAGGCTACACCTTC. Its translation is CAWSGGGGYTF. The chain is built from TRBV30 and TRBJ1-2; weak D call: TRBD1 (5 bases). Trimming stripped 1 base from V and 8 bases from J, with 8 bases between. Germline-derived CDR1 and CDR2 are GTSNPN and SVGIG (reference sequence). This CDR3 has 11 amino acids.

As concerns this clone: The junction shows a germline mismatch at one end, possibly a read error. The chain is built from TRBV10-3 and TRBJ2-1, with 8 bases matching TRBD2. CDR3 length: 11 amino acids. Germline V gene data show CDR1 as ENHRY and CDR2 as SYGVKD. In DNA form, the CDR3 reads TGCGGAAGCGGGAGTTACAATGAGCAGTTCTTC. Translation: CGSGSYNEQFF.

The chain links TRBV7-9 to TRBJ2-1; maybe TRBD2 (5 bases). The length of the CDR3 is 13 residues. Trimming took off 2 bases at V and 9 bases at J, with 11 bases between the two ends. Germline V gene data show CDR1 as SEHNR and CDR2 as FQNEAQ (reference sequence). CDR3 loop: CASSLPEDVEQFF. CDR3 nucleotide sequence: TGTGCCAGCAGCTTACCGGAGGACGTTGAGCAGTTCTTC.

CDR3 in amino acids: CASSLADRVMTQYF. The DNA of the CDR3 is TGTGCCAGCAGCTTAGCGGACAGGGTCATGACGCAGTATTTT. The chain uses TRBV7-6 and TRBJ2-3, with 8 nucleotides matching TRBD1. This CDR3 region has 14 residues. Trimming took 0 bases from V and 9 from J; bases not matched to a gene: 5. Per germline, CDR1 SGHVS and CDR2 FNYEAQ.

This rearrangement joins TRBV4-2 to TRBJ2-5; maybe TRBD2 (6 bases). The CDR3 has 14 residues. Trimming removed 0 bases from V and 5 bases from J, with 10 bases in between. Per germline, CDR1 LGHNA and CDR2 YNFKEQ. The CDR3 region is CASSQETSLETQYF. The CDR3 DNA is TGTGCCAGCAGCCAAGAGACTAGTTTGGAGACCCAGTACTTC.

The chain joins TRBV7-2 to TRBJ1-3, with D possibly TRBD1 on 6 matching bases. With 6 bases removed from V and 3 bases from J, the gap between germline ends came to 12 bases. Per the germline V gene, CDR1 is SGHTA and CDR2 is FQGNSA. This CDR3 has 14 residues. The CDR3 DNA reads TGTGCCAGCAGAGATTCAGGGGTTGGAAACACCATATATTTT. Its protein product is CASRDSGVGNTIYF. Based on the CDR3 plus reference TRBV7-2 and TRBJ1-3, the full variable domain is GAGVSQSPSNKVTEKGKDVELRCDPISGHTALYWYRQSLGQGLEFLIYFQGNSAPDKSGLPSDRFSAERTGGSVSTLTIQRTQQEDSAVYLCASRDSGVGNTIYFGEGSWLTVV.

The J gene is TRBJ1-2, the V gene TRBV29-1, with 8 bases identical to TRBD1. This CDR3 contains 13 residues. Germline values: CDR1 SQVTM, CDR2 ANQGSEA. Unmatched junction bases numbered 7, after V lost 6 bases and J lost 4 bases. The CDR3 sequence: CSVAGGSGYGYTF. CDR3 in DNA: TGCAGCGTAGCAGGGGGCTCAGGCTATGGCTACACCTTC.

The rearrangement links TRBV28 to TRBJ1-1; TRBD1 matches 9 bases. The CDR3 loop spans 18 amino acids. Unmatched junction bases numbered 18, after V lost 8 bases and J lost 2 bases. Germline CDR1 reads MDHEN; CDR2 reads SYDVKM. The CDR3 nucleotides read TGTGCCAGCGGCCTAGTAAAGGGACAGGGTGGGGGAAACACTGAAGCTTTCTTT. Its translation is CASGLVKGQGGGNTEAFF.

V is TRBV6-5 and J is TRBJ2-7; D may correspond to TRBD1 or TRBD2 (5 bases each). This CDR3 spans 13 amino acids. V lost 2 bases to trimming and J lost 4 bases, with 9 bases between them. Germline CDR1 and CDR2: MNHEY and SVGAGI. The CDR3 loop is CASSYRDGYEQYF. The DNA of the CDR3 is TGTGCCAGCAGTTACCGGGACGGGTACGAGCAGTACTTC.

The chain has TRBV5-1 and TRBJ2-2; D is possibly TRBD1 (6 bases). CDR1 and CDR2 from the germline V gene are SGHRS and YFSETQ. The ends were cut back, 4 bases at V and 4 bases at J, with 11 bases in the middle. The CDR3 runs 14 residues. CDR3 amino acids: CASSEAGVTGELFF. The CDR3 bases are TGCGCCAGCAGCGAGGCAGGGGTCACCGGGGAGCTGTTTTTT.

The chain uses TRBV5-6 and TRBJ2-1; perhaps TRBD2 as D (6 bases). Germline CDR1 SGHDT, CDR2 YYEEEE. CDR3 length: 14 residues. V gave up 1 base and J gave up 6 bases, with 11 bases separating them. The CDR3 nucleotides are TGTGCCAGCAGCTTGATCGCGGGGCTCAATGAGCAGTTCTTC. It specifies CASSLIAGLNEQFF.

This chain links TRBV6-2 or TRBV6-3 with TRBJ2-2, with 12 bases fitting TRBD2. Germline V gene sequence: CDR1 MNHEY, CDR2 SVGEGT. The CDR3 loop spans 18 amino acids. Unmatched junction bases numbered 7, after V lost 5 bases and J lost 0 bases. CDR3 in DNA: TGTGCCAGCAGTGATACTAGCGGGGGGTCTGCGAACACCGGGGAGCTGTTTTTT. As protein: CASSDTSGGSANTGELFF.

This clone was detected a few times. The V and J genes are TRBV9 and TRBJ1-2; possible D gene TRBD1, 6 bases. The germline V gene has CDR1 SGDLS and CDR2 YYNGEE. Trimming left V 0 bases short and J 7 bases short, with 13 bases between. The CDR3 is made up of 14 amino acids. The CDR3 spells CASSVGPGEGGYTF. CDR3 DNA sequence: TGTGCCAGCAGCGTAGGGCCAGGGGAGGGTGGCTACACCTTC.